This paragraph covers one TCR beta chain sequence. Measured with immunoSEQ multiplex PCR; TCRdb has only the in-frame clones, and not every one. The data show around 320,000 clones, with 90% seen just once and approximately 4.5% held by the top ten. This sample is part of a study of blood T cell repertoires in COVID-19. About the research overall: T cells, B-cell-depleted T cells, or PBMCs supplied cDNA or gDNA.

V was cut by 6 bases and J by 2 bases, with 17 bases left in between. Germline V lookup: CDR1 LNHDA, CDR2 SQIVND (reference sequence). This CDR3 is built from 16 residues. The specimen sequenced was PBMCs or T cells enriched from blood (not recorded which). J is TRBJ1-5 and V is TRBV19; D is possibly TRBD1 (5 bases). The source is a woman under 30 with acute COVID-19. CDR3 DNA: TGTGCCAGTAGGGTCAACCAAGGGGAGGGCAATCAGCCCCAGCATTTT. As protein: CASRVNQGEGNQPQHF.